The present T cell receptor beta chain was sequenced within a study of blood T cell repertoires in COVID-19. For the study at large: Specimens from acute and convalescent COVID-19 originated in the United States, Italy and Spain. T cells, B-cell-depleted T cells, or PBMCs provided the cDNA or gDNA that served as material.

In the original processing: Cell counts per sample came from amplifying reference gene primers. Method: immunoSEQ multiplex PCR; TCRdb's copy keeps in-frame clones and lacks some. The V and J calls and clone size are taken from that table; D and trimming were inferred from the DNA. The table records fewer than 180,000 clones, approximately 88% of them present only once. The specimen sequenced was peripheral blood. The TCR comes from a man between 70 and 80 years old with acute or convalescent COVID-19.

In nucleotides, the CDR3 is TGTGCCAGAAGCATTTCCGGGACAGCCCTCTACGAGCAGTACTTC. This encodes CARSISGTALYEQYF. The V call is TRBV7-5, the J call TRBJ2-7; the table's D call TRBD1 went unverified against the DNA. TRBV7-5 is a pseudogene. The length of the CDR3 is 15 residues.